This T cell receptor beta chain was sequenced for a study of CD8+ T cells in alopecia areata. This clone was seen a handful of times. Germline V gene data show CDR1 as SQVTM and CDR2 as ANQGSEA. Trimming removed 4 bases from V and 0 bases from J, with 12 bases in between. The CDR3 extends over 14 amino acids. Sequencing templates came from extracted RNA that was reverse transcribed into cDNA. The data were produced by immunoSEQ multiplex PCR, yet TCRdb's version contains in-frame clones alone and is incomplete. The table records about 70,000 clones, about half of them present only once. A FACSAria was used to sort CD4+ and CD8+ T cells. These cells came from PBMCs.

Sequenced here: CD8+ T cells sorted from blood, sampled at week 0. This sequence joins TRBV29-1 and TRBJ1-2; D is unresolved. This receptor was taken from a human donor with alopecia areata. CDR3 coding DNA: TGCAGCGTTGCGGTCGGCAGCCCTAACTATGGCTACACCTTC. This codes for CSVAVGSPNYGYTF. Full variable domain (remainder filled in from reference TRBV29-1 and TRBJ1-2): SAVISQKPSRDICQRGTSLTIQCQVDSQVTMMFWYRQQPGQSLTLIATANQGSEATYESGFVIDKFPISRPNLTFSTLTVSNMSPEDSSIYLCSVAVGSPNYGYTFGSGTRLTVV.